This T cell receptor (beta chain) was documented in a study of T-cell reconstitution after alpha-beta-depleted transplantation in children. General observations from the study: When one year had passed after transplant, most T-cell counts and diversity came from newly produced T cells.

This CDR3 is built from 13 residues. The germline V and J ends were trimmed by 6 bases and 4 bases, with 12 bases remaining between them. From germline, CDR1 is MDHEN and CDR2 SYDVKM. Preparing the TCRbeta library involved the use of unique molecular identifiers. TCRdb called the PCR reads again in MiXCR, with one record for every CDR3 protein. This sample has roughly 340,000 distinct CDR3 sequences, with about a sixth found just once. This clonotype has more than one count but fewer than ten. Its antigen is unknown. Source: PBMCs, mostly from graft donor cells, taken 360 days after TCRalphabeta/CD19-depleted stem cell transplant. The chain couples TRBV28 to TRBJ1-2; no definite D call. The clonotype comes from a male patient under 10 years old who had a stem cell transplant for acute lymphoblastic leukemia, so the T cells may come from the graft donor. The CDR3 sequence is CASSKDRLYGYTF. The CDR3 region has the DNA TGTGCCAGCAGCAAGGACCGCCTCTATGGCTACACCTTC.